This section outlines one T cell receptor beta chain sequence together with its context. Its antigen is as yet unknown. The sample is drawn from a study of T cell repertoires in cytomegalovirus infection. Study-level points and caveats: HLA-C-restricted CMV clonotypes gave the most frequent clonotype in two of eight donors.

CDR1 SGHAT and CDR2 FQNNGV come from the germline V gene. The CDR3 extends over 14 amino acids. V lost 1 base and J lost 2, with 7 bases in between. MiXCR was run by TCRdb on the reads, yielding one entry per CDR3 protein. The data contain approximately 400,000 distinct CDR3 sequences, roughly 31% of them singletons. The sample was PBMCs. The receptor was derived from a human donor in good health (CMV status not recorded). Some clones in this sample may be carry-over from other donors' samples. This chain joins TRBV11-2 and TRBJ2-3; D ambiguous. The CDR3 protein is CASSLASHTDTQYF. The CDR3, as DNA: TGTGCCAGCAGCTTAGCCTCGCACACAGATACGCAGTATTTT.